This is a list of T cell receptor beta chains from one sample in a study of beta chain features in type 1 diabetes. Here immunoSEQ multiplex PCR was the method, and the copy in TCRdb shows in-frame clones only, minus some. The sample lists 900,000 or so clones; about 17% were seen once. Sequenced input: naive CD4+ T cells from blood. The source of these receptors is a woman younger than 35 in good health. CDR3s include the opening cysteine and the closing phenylalanine or tryptophan. The order of the fields is D gene, V gene, J gene, clone size, CDR3 protein, CDR3 DNA. D genes are given only for firm matches. Some rows mark clone size as missing; the rest say once, few, many or name a class of expanded clone.

d_gene: TRBD2; v_gene: TRBV5-1; j_gene: TRBJ2-7; abundance: NA; CDR3aa: CASSSYSGRAYEQYF; CDR3nt: TGCGCCAGCAGCTCATATAGCGGGAGAGCGTACGAGCAGTACTTC
d_gene: NA; v_gene: TRBV4-3; j_gene: TRBJ1-5; abundance: NA; CDR3aa: CASSQERGYQPQHF; CDR3nt: TGCGCCAGCAGCCAAGAGAGAGGGTATCAGCCCCAGCATTTT
d_gene: NA; v_gene: TRBV6-5; j_gene: TRBJ1-4; abundance: NA; CDR3aa: CASSYRATNEKLFF; CDR3nt: TGTGCCAGCAGTTACAGGGCAACTAATGAAAAACTGTTTTTT
d_gene: NA; v_gene: TRBV10-2; j_gene: TRBJ2-3; abundance: NA; CDR3aa: CASWSPDFTDTQYF; CDR3nt: TGCGCCAGCTGGAGCCCCGACTTCACAGATACGCAGTATTTT
d_gene: TRBD2; v_gene: TRBV5-5; j_gene: TRBJ2-2; abundance: few; CDR3aa: CASSLASGNTGELFF; CDR3nt: TGTGCCAGCAGCTTGGCTAGCGGTAACACCGGGGAGCTGTTTTTT
d_gene: NA; v_gene: TRBV2; j_gene: TRBJ1-2; abundance: NA; CDR3aa: CASSASVNYGYTF; CDR3nt: TGTGCCAGCAGTGCGTCCGTGAACTATGGCTACACCTTC
d_gene: NA; v_gene: TRBV6-1; j_gene: TRBJ1-2; abundance: few; CDR3aa: CASSEQGYGYTF; CDR3nt: TGTGCCAGCAGTGAACAGGGGTATGGCTACACCTTC
d_gene: NA; v_gene: TRBV4-2; j_gene: TRBJ2-7; abundance: few; CDR3aa: CASSQDLWSQEQYF; CDR3nt: TGTGCCAGCAGCCAAGACCTGTGGTCTCAGGAGCAGTACTTC
d_gene: NA; v_gene: TRBV9; j_gene: TRBJ2-3; abundance: NA; CDR3aa: CASSAAGRSSTDTQYF; CDR3nt: TGTGCCAGCAGCGCCGCCGGAAGATCTAGCACAGATACGCAGTATTTT
d_gene: NA; v_gene: TRBV7-3; j_gene: TRBJ2-5; abundance: few; CDR3aa: CASSPDRQETQYF; CDR3nt: TGTGCCAGCAGCCCCGACAGACAAGAGACCCAGTACTTC
d_gene: TRBD2; v_gene: TRBV28; j_gene: TRBJ2-5; abundance: few; CDR3aa: CASSRGTSGIETQYF; CDR3nt: TGTGCCAGCAGTCGCGGGACTAGCGGGATTGAGACCCAGTACTTC
d_gene: NA; v_gene: TRBV7-7; j_gene: TRBJ2-2; abundance: NA; CDR3aa: CASSFGERTGELFF; CDR3nt: TGTGCTAGCAGCTTCGGTGAGCGGACCGGGGAGCTGTTTTTT
d_gene: TRBD2; v_gene: TRBV6-5; j_gene: TRBJ2-1; abundance: NA; CDR3aa: CASSYSRLAYYNEQFF; CDR3nt: TGTGCCAGCAGTTACTCGAGACTAGCGTATTACAATGAGCAGTTCTTC
d_gene: NA; v_gene: TRBV19; j_gene: TRBJ1-4; abundance: few; CDR3aa: CASSIDLRDRGGKLFF; CDR3nt: TGTGCCAGTAGTATAGATCTCCGGGACCGCGGCGGAAAACTGTTTTTT
d_gene: NA; v_gene: TRBV18; j_gene: TRBJ2-1; abundance: NA; CDR3aa: CASSPGQFSDEQFF; CDR3nt: TGTGCCAGCTCACCAGGGCAGTTTAGCGATGAGCAGTTCTTC
d_gene: TRBD2; v_gene: TRBV7-8; j_gene: TRBJ2-2; abundance: NA; CDR3aa: CASTKTSGRNTGELFF; CDR3nt: TGTGCCAGCACAAAGACTAGCGGGAGAAACACCGGGGAGCTGTTTTTT
d_gene: TRBD1; v_gene: TRBV18; j_gene: TRBJ2-7; abundance: NA; CDR3aa: CASSTIRDRKTYEQYF; CDR3nt: TGTGCCAGCTCAACCATTCGGGACAGGAAGACCTACGAGCAGTACTTC
d_gene: NA; v_gene: TRBV5-1; j_gene: TRBJ2-7; abundance: NA; CDR3aa: CASSLTGLGYEQYF; CDR3nt: TGCGCCAGCAGCCTAACAGGGTTAGGCTACGAGCAGTACTTC
d_gene: NA; v_gene: TRBV28; j_gene: TRBJ2-6; abundance: NA; CDR3aa: CASSTVRSGANVLTF; CDR3nt: TGTGCCAGCAGTACCGTACGATCTGGGGCCAACGTCCTGACTTTC
d_gene: NA; v_gene: TRBV5-1; j_gene: TRBJ2-7; abundance: few; CDR3aa: CASLPGDQSGEQYF; CDR3nt: TGCGCCAGCCTCCCAGGGGACCAAAGCGGGGAGCAGTACTTC
d_gene: NA; v_gene: TRBV6-5; j_gene: TRBJ1-5; abundance: NA; CDR3aa: CASRSAQPQHF; CDR3nt: TGTGCCAGCCGGTCGGCCCAGCCCCAGCATTTT
d_gene: NA; v_gene: TRBV10-1; j_gene: TRBJ2-1; abundance: NA; CDR3aa: CASSESPEGNEQFF; CDR3nt: TGCGCCAGCAGTGAGTCGCCCGAGGGGAATGAGCAGTTCTTC
d_gene: TRBD2; v_gene: TRBV4-3; j_gene: TRBJ2-7; abundance: few; CDR3aa: CASSQDMASGTREQYF; CDR3nt: TGCGCCAGCAGCCAAGATATGGCTAGCGGGACTCGGGAGCAGTACTTC
d_gene: NA; v_gene: TRBV10-3; j_gene: TRBJ2-3; abundance: few; CDR3aa: CAISEYKRATGDTQYF; CDR3nt: TGTGCCATCAGTGAGTACAAGCGGGCCACCGGGGATACGCAGTATTTT
d_gene: NA; v_gene: TRBV5-1; j_gene: TRBJ2-7; abundance: NA; CDR3aa: CASSFQTETYEQYF; CDR3nt: TGCGCCAGCAGCTTCCAGACAGAAACCTACGAGCAGTACTTC
d_gene: TRBD2; v_gene: TRBV15; j_gene: TRBJ2-1; abundance: few; CDR3aa: CATSRDFGTSSEQFF; CDR3nt: TGTGCCACCAGCAGAGATTTCGGGACTAGCAGTGAGCAGTTCTTC
d_gene: NA; v_gene: TRBV14; j_gene: TRBJ1-2; abundance: few; CDR3aa: CASSQGGYGYTF; CDR3nt: TGTGCCAGCAGCCAAGGTGGCTATGGCTACACCTTC
d_gene: NA; v_gene: TRBV6-5; j_gene: TRBJ2-4; abundance: few; CDR3aa: CASKDGGRDIQYF; CDR3nt: TGTGCCAGCAAAGATGGAGGGCGGGACATTCAGTACTTC
d_gene: NA; v_gene: TRBV29-1; j_gene: TRBJ2-3; abundance: NA; CDR3aa: CSVDPSTDTQYF; CDR3nt: TGCAGCGTTGATCCGAGCACAGATACGCAGTATTTT
d_gene: NA; v_gene: TRBV15; j_gene: TRBJ2-7; abundance: NA; CDR3aa: CATSRDLGLLYEQYF; CDR3nt: TGTGCCACCAGCAGAGATCTTGGACTACTCTACGAGCAGTACTTC
d_gene: TRBD2; v_gene: TRBV7-7; j_gene: TRBJ2-3; abundance: NA; CDR3aa: CASSPRPGLAGGDTQYF; CDR3nt: TGTGCTAGCAGCCCGAGGCCGGGACTAGCGGGAGGTGATACGCAGTATTTT
d_gene: NA; v_gene: TRBV21-1; j_gene: TRBJ2-7; abundance: few; CDR3aa: CASSKATKDDRAQNYEQYF; CDR3nt: TGTGCCAGCAGCAAAGCCACGAAAGATGACAGGGCTCAGAACTACGAGCAGTACTTC